This T cell receptor beta chain comes out of a study of CD8+ T cells in alopecia areata (dated by TCRdb to 2016 to 2019). Turning to the overall study: The treated patients took part in an open-label pilot trial in which moderate-to-severe alopecia areata was treated with oral tofacitinib at 5 to 10 mg twice daily. The study used high-throughput TCRbeta sequencing to examine T cell clonal expansion in alopecia areata, in both the C3H/HeJ mouse model and human patients. Biopsies were taken from tofacitinib-treated patients at baseline and at 4 and 24 weeks of treatment, and a later scalp biopsy was taken in several of the tofacitinib-treated patients. RNA was obtained with the PAXgene miRNA kit for fixed scalp, the miRNeasy kit for PBMCs, and the RNeasy kit for mouse skin. Patients received tofacitinib for 6 to 18 months and were then followed off drug for 6 months to check for delayed response and recurrence. TCRbeta CDR3 regions were amplified by immunoSEQ multiplex PCR with 35 Vbeta forward and 13 Jbeta reverse primers. Clonality in the scalp was compared among normal scalp (n=4), patchy alopecia areata scalp (n=8), and alopecia totalis/universalis scalp (n=8). The SALT score, which quantifies the percentage of affected scalp surface area, was used to measure disease severity in treated patients. On the human side, TCRbeta sequencing was run on scalp tissue and on sorted CD4+ and CD8+ peripheral blood T cells from healthy controls and from alopecia areata patients with either patchy or totalis/universalis disease. What the authors observed across the whole study: TCR sequences shared between patients were less clear than in mice, possibly partly because of HLA diversity in the patient population. Scalp clonality and the number of expanded CD8+ clones among the top 100 scalp clones were significantly decreased by tofacitinib. Because the treated cohort was small and included a single nonresponder, larger studies are needed to assess links between baseline CD8+ expansion and response. Unlike mouse skin, where gammadelta T cells dominate, normal human skin contains resident alphabeta T cells that get sequenced too, which complicates analysis of the scalp TCR repertoire. During tofacitinib treatment, many expanded lesional clones remained in scalp and blood, and this persistence may partly explain relapse after treatment is stopped. Compared with normal scalp, lesional scalp, particularly in alopecia totalis/universalis, had higher clonality and more expanded CD8+ clones, which suggests antigenic drive.

The CDR3 holds 15 amino acids from the cysteine to the phenylalanine. The DNA shown is the 45-base CDR3, in frame from base 1. Taken from the germline V gene, the CDR1 and CDR2 loops are SGHRS and YFSETQ. V is shortened by 4 bases, J by 1 base, and the region joining them spans 14 bases. The library came from the immunoSEQ multiplex PCR assay. RNA was extracted from all samples and reverse transcribed into cDNA as template for TCR sequencing. First-strand cDNA was synthesized with SuperScript III using a 2:1 mix of oligo-dT and random hexamers. A synthetic immune receptor repertoire was used to measure amplification bias, and any remaining bias was corrected computationally. As for the original processing: Raw reads were preprocessed to remove errors, and CDR3 was defined according to IMGT conventions as the region from the conserved cysteine to phenylalanine. Clonality was calculated as 1 minus Shannon entropy normalized by log2 of the number of productive unique TCRs. CD4 or CD8 identity of scalp clones was inferred by cross-referencing scalp TCRbeta sequences with sorted blood CD4 and CD8 repertoires. This immuneACCESS table, as held by TCRdb, lists in-frame sequences with V and J called but not all clones. Of the missing ones, under half trace to an unresolved V gene in checked studies; the others have no known cause. V and J calls and clone size are those listed in that table; D and trimming were worked out from the DNA. The sample table contains about 140,000 clones; only one count was recorded for 82% of them. The ten largest clones add up to 20% to 30% of the sample.

The time point label, as the study defines it: around 29 days on oral tofacitinib. The intended sense of this specimen's treatment or condition label: oral pan-JAK inhibitor, 5-10 mg twice daily. From alopecia areata patients, peripheral blood was collected along with lesional scalp punch biopsies. PBMCs were isolated by density centrifugation and stained for CD3, CD4 and CD8, and CD4+ and CD8+ T cells were sorted on a FACSAria. As regards this clone: Its cognate antigen has yet to be identified. There are no base qualities to consult, and no much larger clone falls within one base.

Sequenced here: CD8+ T cells sorted from blood, sampled at week 4, from a patient treated with tofacitinib. The sequence was obtained from a human donor with alopecia areata. The chain is made from TRBV5-1 and TRBJ1-1; the D gene is unclear. The CDR3: CASSPPPSGNTEAFF. The bases are TGCGCCAGCAGCCCCCCGCCATCGGGGAACACTGAAGCTTTCTTT.